The 6 T cell receptor beta chains below were found in one sample sequenced in a study of blood T cell repertoires in COVID-19. Sequencing used immunoSEQ multiplex PCR; TCRdb keeps in-frame clones, though not all of them. The sample records 250,000 to 350,000 clones, roughly 90% being singletons. The sequencing input was peripheral blood. The receptors stem from a woman in her 40s who had recovered from COVID-19.

V is TRBV25-1 and J is TRBJ2-5, with 10 bases fitting TRBD2. V was clipped by 10 bases and J by 3 bases; unmatched bases: 14. The CDR3 has 16 residues. CDR1 is MGHDK and CDR2 is SYGVNS in the germline V gene. Here the CDR3 DNA reads TGTGCCACCGACCCCCTGAGGACTAGCGGAGAAGAGACCCAGTACTTC. Its protein is CATDPLRTSGEETQYF. The complete variable domain, with remaining parts taken from reference TRBV25-1 and TRBJ2-5, reads EADIYQTPRYLVIGTGKKITLECSQTMGHDKMYWYQQDPGMELHLIHYSYGVNSTEKGDLSSESTVSRIRTEHFPLTLESARPSHTSQYLCATDPLRTSGEETQYFGPGTRLLVL.

The chain couples TRBV2 to TRBJ1-2; no clear D gene. Per the germline V gene, CDR1 is SNHLY and CDR2 is FYNNEI. The CDR3 contains 15 residues. Trimming stripped 2 bases from V and 2 bases from J, with 12 bases between. The CDR3 here is CASSERLGGNYGYTF. CDR3 nucleotides: TGTGCCAGCAGTGAACGACTAGGCGGGAACTATGGCTACACCTTC. The complete variable domain, with remaining parts taken from reference TRBV2 and TRBJ1-2, reads EPEVTQTPSHQVTQMGQEVILRCVPISNHLYFYWYRQILGQKVEFLVSFYNNEISEKSEIFDDQFSVERPDGSNFTLKIRSTKLEDSAMYFCASSERLGGNYGYTFGSGTRLTVV.

The CDR3 protein is CAISSTGHNGYTF. The CDR3 DNA is TGTGCCATCAGTTCGACAGGACACAATGGCTACACCTTC. This chain uses TRBV10-3 with TRBJ1-2; weak D call: TRBD1 (6 bases). Deletions cut 5 bases from V and 6 bases from J, with 13 bases between. This CDR3 is built from 13 residues. Germline-derived CDR1 and CDR2 are ENHRY and SYGVKD.

The V call is TRBV6-1, the J call TRBJ2-4; no clear D gene. V was clipped by 2 bases and J by 1 base, with 15 bases between them. Germline assignment: CDR1 MNHNS and CDR2 SASEGT. CDR3 size: 17 residues. As DNA, the CDR3 is TGTGCCAGCAGTGAATCGTTTTCTGTACAGGCCAAAAACATTCAGTACTTC. Translating gives CASSESFSVQAKNIQYF.

The V and J genes are TRBV27 and TRBJ2-1, with D possibly matching TRBD2 (6 bases). Trimming removed 6 bases from V and 5 bases from J, with 11 bases in between. Germline CDR1 reads MNHEY; CDR2 reads SMNVEV (reference sequence). This CDR3 is built from 13 residues. The chain's CDR3 is CASRGGGHNEQFF. In DNA, the CDR3 is TGTGCCAGCAGGGGAGGCGGGCACAATGAGCAGTTCTTC.

This clone was seen once. This chain connects TRBV9 to TRBJ2-5; possibly TRBD2 for D (7 bases). This CDR3 spans 16 amino acids. V was pared by 0 bases and J by 4 bases, with 16 bases between. CDR1 and CDR2 (germline): SGDLS, YYNGEE. CDR3 sequence reads: CASSVVAVGGRETQYF. CDR3 nucleotides: TGTGCCAGCAGCGTAGTAGCCGTCGGGGGGCGAGAGACCCAGTACTTC.